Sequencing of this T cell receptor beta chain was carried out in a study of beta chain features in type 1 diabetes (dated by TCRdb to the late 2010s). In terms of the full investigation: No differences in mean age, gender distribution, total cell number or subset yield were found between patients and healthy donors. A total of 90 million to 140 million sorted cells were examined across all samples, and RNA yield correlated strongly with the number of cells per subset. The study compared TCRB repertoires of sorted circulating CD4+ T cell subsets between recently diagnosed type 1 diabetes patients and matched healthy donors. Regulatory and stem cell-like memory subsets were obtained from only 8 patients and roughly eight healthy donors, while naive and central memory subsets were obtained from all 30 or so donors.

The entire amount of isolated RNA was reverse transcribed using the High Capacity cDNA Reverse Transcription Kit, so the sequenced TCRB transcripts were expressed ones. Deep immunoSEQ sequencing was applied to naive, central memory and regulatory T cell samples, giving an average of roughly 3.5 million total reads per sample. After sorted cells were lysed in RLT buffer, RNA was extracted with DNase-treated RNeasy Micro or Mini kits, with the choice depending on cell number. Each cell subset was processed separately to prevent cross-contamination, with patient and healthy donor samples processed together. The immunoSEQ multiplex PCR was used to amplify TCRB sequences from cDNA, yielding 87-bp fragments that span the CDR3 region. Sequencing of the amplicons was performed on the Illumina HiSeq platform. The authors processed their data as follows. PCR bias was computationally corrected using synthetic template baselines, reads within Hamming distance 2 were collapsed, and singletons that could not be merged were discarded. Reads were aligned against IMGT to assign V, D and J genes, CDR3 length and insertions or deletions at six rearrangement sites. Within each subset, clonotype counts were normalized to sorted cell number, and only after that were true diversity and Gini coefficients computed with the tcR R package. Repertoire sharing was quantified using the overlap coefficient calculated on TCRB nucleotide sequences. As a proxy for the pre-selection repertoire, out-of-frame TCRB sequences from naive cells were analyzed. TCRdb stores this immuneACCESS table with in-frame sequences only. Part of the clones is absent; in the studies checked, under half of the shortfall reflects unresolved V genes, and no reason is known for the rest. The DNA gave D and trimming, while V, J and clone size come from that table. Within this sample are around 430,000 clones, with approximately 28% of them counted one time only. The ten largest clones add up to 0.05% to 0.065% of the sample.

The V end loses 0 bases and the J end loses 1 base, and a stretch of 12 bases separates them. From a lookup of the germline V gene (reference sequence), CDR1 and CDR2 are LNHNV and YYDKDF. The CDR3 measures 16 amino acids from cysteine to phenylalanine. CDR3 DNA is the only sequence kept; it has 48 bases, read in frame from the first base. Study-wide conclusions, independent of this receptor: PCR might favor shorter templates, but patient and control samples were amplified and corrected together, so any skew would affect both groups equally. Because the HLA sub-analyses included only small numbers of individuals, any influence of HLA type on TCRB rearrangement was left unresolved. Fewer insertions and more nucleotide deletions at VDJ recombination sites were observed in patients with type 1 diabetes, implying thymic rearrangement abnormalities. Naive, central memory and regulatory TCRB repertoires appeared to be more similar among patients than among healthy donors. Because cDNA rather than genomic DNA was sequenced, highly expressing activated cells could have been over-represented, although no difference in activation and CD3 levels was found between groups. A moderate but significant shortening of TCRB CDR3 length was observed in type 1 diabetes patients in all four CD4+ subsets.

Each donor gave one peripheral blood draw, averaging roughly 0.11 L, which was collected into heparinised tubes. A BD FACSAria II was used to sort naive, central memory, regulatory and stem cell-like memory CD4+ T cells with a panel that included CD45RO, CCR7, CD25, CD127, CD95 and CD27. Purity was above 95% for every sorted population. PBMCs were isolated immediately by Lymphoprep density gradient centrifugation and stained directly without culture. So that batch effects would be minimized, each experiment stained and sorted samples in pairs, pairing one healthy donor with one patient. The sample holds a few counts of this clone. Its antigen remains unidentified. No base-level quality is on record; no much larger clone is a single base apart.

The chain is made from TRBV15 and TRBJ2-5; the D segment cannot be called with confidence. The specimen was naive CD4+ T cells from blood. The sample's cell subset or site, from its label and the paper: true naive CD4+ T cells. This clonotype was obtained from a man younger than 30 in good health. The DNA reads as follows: TGTGCCACCAGCAGAGATCGCCCAGACCCCCAAGAGACCCAGTACTTC. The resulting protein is CATSRDRPDPQETQYF.